This TCR beta chain was recorded in a study of T cell clonality in common variable immunodeficiency. Both groups were predominantly of Caucasian heritage. Concerning this clone itself: What it recognizes is unknown. The CDR3 end is not reached by the read, which stops 3 residues before it; the germline J gene fills it in.

The CDR3 loop spans 15 amino acids. CDR1 SGHTA and CDR2 FQGNSA come from the germline V gene. V lost 5 bases to trimming and J lost 1 base; unmatched junction nucleotides: 7. Produced via immunoSEQ multiplex PCR; TCRdb's table is partial and in-frame only. This sample carries 30,000 to 35,000 clones, none of them present only once. Whole-study results and caveats: TCRbeta clonality was increased in CVID versus healthy controls. What drives increased CVID clonality needs T cell subpopulation sequencing. In common variable immunodeficiency, TCR beta chains reportedly carried fewer deletions and N-nucleotide insertions.

The chain has TRBV7-2 and TRBJ2-7, with 8 bases fitting TRBD1. The sample taken for sequencing was peripheral blood mononuclear cells. The TCR originated in a human donor with common variable immunodeficiency. CDR3 sequence reads: CASSPQDRASYEQYF. Incomplete CDR3 DNA: TGTGCCAGCAGCCCCCAGGACAGGGCATCCTACGAG.